Below, 5 T cell receptor beta chains from the same sample are listed, as sequenced in a study of CD8 T cells in Susac syndrome. The RNA, roughly 0.45 to 1 ug, was put through reverse transcription using random hexamers. TCRdb processed the immunoSEQ multiplex PCR reads anew with MiXCR; each CDR3 protein has one entry. The sample includes about 200,000 distinct CDR3 sequences, 95% seen only once; the top ten take approximately 0.08%. Sequencing was performed on CD4+ T cells from PBMCs. Receptor source: a human donor with multiple sclerosis.

As DNA, the CDR3 is TGCAGTGCTAGAGTAGATAGCCGCGACTTTCAAGAGACCCAGTACTTC. Its protein product is CSARVDSRDFQETQYF. The genes are TRBV20-1 and TRBJ2-5, with D hard to call. The V gene lost 1 base and the J gene lost 2 bases, with 17 bases spanning the gap. CDR1 and CDR2 from the germline V gene are DFQATT and SNEGSKA (reference sequence). The CDR3 runs to 16 residues.

The J gene is TRBJ2-3, the V gene TRBV9; D is unclear. CDR1 is SGDLS, CDR2 YYNGEE, per germline. The V end was cut by 1 base, the J end by 1 base, with 10 bases between. The CDR3 sequence is 15 residues long. The CDR3 bases are TGTGCCAGCAGCGTATCCGGGCTAGGCACAGATACGCAGTATTTT. Translating it yields CASSVSGLGTDTQYF.

This clonotype was counted once. The chain carries TRBV20-1 and TRBJ2-5; D is tentatively TRBD1 or TRBD2 (6 bases each). V lost 3 bases to trimming and J lost 5 bases, with 13 bases between them. This CDR3 has 13 amino acids. Germline V lookup: CDR1 DFQATT, CDR2 SNEGSKA (reference sequence). In nucleotides, the CDR3 is TGCAGTGCTAGCCCCGGGGGACACGAGACCCAGTACTTC. It is translated as CSASPGGHETQYF.

This clonotype was counted a few times. V is TRBV12-3 or TRBV12-4 and J is TRBJ2-5, with a weak D call TRBD1 (6 bases). V was clipped by 5 bases and J by 2 bases, with 9 bases between them. The CDR3 loop spans 13 amino acids. CDR3 amino acids: CASSPDRQETQYF. The CDR3 region has the DNA TGTGCCAGCAGTCCGGACAGACAAGAGACCCAGTACTTC.

J is TRBJ1-1 and V is TRBV9, with D possibly matching TRBD1 (5 bases). The V gene's germline CDR1 is SGDLS and CDR2 YYNGEE. V shed 5 bases and J shed 3 bases, with 8 bases lying between them. This CDR3 is 12 amino acids long. CDR3 loop: CASSARDTEAFF. The CDR3 DNA reads TGTGCCAGCAGTGCCAGGGACACTGAAGCTTTCTTT.